What follows describes a single TCR beta chain. The record originates from a study of Ad26.COV2.S vaccination and SARS-CoV-2 variants. Study details: A participant enrolled in the COV1001 Ad26.COV2.S trial arm provided the sample. Into the muscle, Ad26.COV2.S was dosed once or twice, 56 days apart.

Method: immunoSEQ multiplex PCR; TCRdb's copy keeps in-frame clones and lacks some. Found here are 400,000 to 450,000 clones, 90% of them singletons; the top ten hold less than 15%. Treatment indicated: some 19 received Ad26.COV2.S at low or high dose, single or two shots; 5 received placebo; per-sample allocation not given. Day 63 following the first vaccine or placebo injection was when the samples were taken. The sequence came from a person aged 18-60 years who received the Ad26.COV2.S COVID-19 vaccine or a placebo. This specimen consisted of peripheral blood, obtained in a trial of Ad26.COV2.S vaccine versus placebo.

The CDR3 DNA reads TGTGCCAGCAGTTCAACAGGGACGACTAATGAAAAACTGTTTTTT. Amino acid sequence: CASSSTGTTNEKLFF. This rearrangement joins TRBV28 to TRBJ1-4, with D possibly TRBD1 on 6 matching bases. Germline V gene sequence: CDR1 MDHEN, CDR2 SYDVKM. The CDR3 is made up of 15 amino acids. Between the trimmed V and J ends, which lost 4 bases and 2 bases, there was a span of 11 bases. The full variable domain, completed using reference TRBV28 and TRBJ1-4, is DVKVTQSSRYLVKRTGEKVFLECVQDMDHENMFWYRQDPGLGLRLIYFSYDVKMKEKGDIPEGYSVSREKKERFSLILESASTNQTSMYLCASSSTGTTNEKLFFGSGTQLSVL.